The clone carrying this T cell receptor (beta chain) was detected a few times. TCR beta cDNA was prepared out of around 460 ng total RNA by means of a constant-region primer. ARM-PCR was slightly modified, and three nested multiplex PCR rounds with it gave rise to the TCR beta libraries. Using its own MiXCR run on the multiplex PCR reads, TCRdb lists one record per CDR3 protein. Among approximately 110,000 distinct CDR3 sequences, less than 80% were seen once, and the ten largest hold roughly a tenth. These data come from a study of tumor-infiltrating lymphocytes in primary liver carcinoma. DNA and RNA were both co-extracted from around 20-30 mg of bulk tissue that had not been sorted. Sequenced: liver tumor tissue from sampling region 1. Specified subset: tumor region T1, superior pole. This TCR came from a woman aged 55-69 years with primary liver carcinoma and hepatitis B virus infection.

The DNA of the CDR3 is TGTGCCAGCAGGCCCAGGGGGCCAGATGAAAAACTGTTTTTT. Translated: CASRPRGPDEKLFF. The V call is TRBV28, the J call TRBJ1-4, with 8 bases that match TRBD1. The V gene's germline CDR1 is MDHEN and CDR2 SYDVKM. V was pared by 6 bases and J by 6 bases, with 6 bases of the junction left unmatched. This CDR3 contains 14 residues.